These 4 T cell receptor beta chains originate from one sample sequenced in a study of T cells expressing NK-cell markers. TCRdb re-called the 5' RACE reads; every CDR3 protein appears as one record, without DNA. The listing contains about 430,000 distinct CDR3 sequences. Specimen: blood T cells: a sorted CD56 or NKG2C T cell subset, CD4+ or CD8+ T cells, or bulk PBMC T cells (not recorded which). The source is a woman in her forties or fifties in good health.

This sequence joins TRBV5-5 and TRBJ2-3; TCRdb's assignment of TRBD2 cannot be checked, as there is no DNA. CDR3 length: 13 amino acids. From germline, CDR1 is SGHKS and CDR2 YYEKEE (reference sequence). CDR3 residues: CASRGTSADTQYF.

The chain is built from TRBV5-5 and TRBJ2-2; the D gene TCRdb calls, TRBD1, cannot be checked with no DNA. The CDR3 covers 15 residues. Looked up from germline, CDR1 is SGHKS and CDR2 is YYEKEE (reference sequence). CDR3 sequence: CASSRGKLDTGELFF. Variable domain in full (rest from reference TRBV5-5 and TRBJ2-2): DAGVTQSPTHLIKTRGQQVTLRCSPISGHKSVSWYQQVLGQGPQFIFQYYEKEERGRGNFPDRFSARQFPNYSSELNVNALLLGDSALYLCASSRGKLDTGELFFGEGSRLTVL.

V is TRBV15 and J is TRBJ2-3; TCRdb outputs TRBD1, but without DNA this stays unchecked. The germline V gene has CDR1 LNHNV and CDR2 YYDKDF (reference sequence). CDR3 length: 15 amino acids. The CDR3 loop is CAARSVRERGDTQYF.

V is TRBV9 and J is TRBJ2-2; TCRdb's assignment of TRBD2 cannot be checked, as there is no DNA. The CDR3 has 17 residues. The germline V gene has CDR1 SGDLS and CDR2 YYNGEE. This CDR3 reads CASTLTSGGPYTGELFF.